This passage covers 7 T cell receptor beta chains from one sample sequenced in a study of shared clonotypes between healthy human individuals. Libraries were prepared by immunoSEQ multiplex PCR; TCRdb keeps only in-frame clonotypes and omits some of them. The sample shows more than 2,000,000 clones, around nine tenths of them seen only once. Sample: naive CD4+ T cells sorted from blood. The sample's subset: CD45RA+ positively selected. The receptor set was obtained from a man between 18 and 35 years old in good health.

For the CDR3, the DNA is TGTGCCAGTATCGGGGGCCTCACAGATACGCAGTATTTT. Translated: CASIGGLTDTQYF. The chain combines TRBV28 with TRBJ2-3; D is possibly TRBD1 or TRBD2 (6 bases each). Per germline, CDR1 MDHEN and CDR2 SYDVKM. The CDR3 is 13 amino acids. Trimming cost V 9 bases and J 2 bases, with 12 bases left between them.

This clone was detected a few times. V usage is TRBV30 and J usage is TRBJ1-6; maybe TRBD1 (5 bases). Between the trimmed V and J ends, which lost 4 bases and 4 bases, there was a span of 11 bases. The V gene's germline CDR1 is GTSNPN and CDR2 SVGIG (reference sequence). The CDR3 is 14 residues long. CDR3 sequence (DNA): TGTGCCTGGACTGGGGGACGGTATAATTCACCCCTCCACTTT. Encoded protein: CAWTGGRYNSPLHF.

V is TRBV6-1 and J is TRBJ2-2; possible D gene TRBD1, 6 bases. The germline gives CDR1 MNHNS, CDR2 SASEGT. The CDR3 totals 16 residues. Trimming left V 4 bases short and J 0 bases short, with 12 bases between. CDR3 protein: CASSGTAKSNTGELFF. For the CDR3, the DNA is TGTGCCAGCAGTGGGACAGCGAAATCGAACACCGGGGAGCTGTTTTTT.

In DNA form, the CDR3 reads TGTGCCAGCAGTTACAATAAAGTTAGGGATGCGAGTGAAGCTTTCTTT. As protein: CASSYNKVRDASEAFF. The chain joins TRBV6-6 to TRBJ1-1; no firm D call. The V end lost 2 bases, the J end lost 7 bases, and 20 bases lay between the germline ends. This CDR3 has 16 amino acids. Germline lookup yields CDR1 MNHNY and CDR2 SVGAGI (reference sequence).

This chain connects TRBV18 to TRBJ2-7; 9 bases map to TRBD2. CDR3 length equals 14 residues. V lost 4 bases to trimming and J lost 7 bases; unmatched junction nucleotides: 8. Germline lookup yields CDR1 KGHSH and CDR2 LQKENI. The CDR3 spells CASSQAGGPREQYF. For the CDR3, the DNA is TGTGCCAGCTCACAGGCGGGAGGGCCGAGAGAGCAGTACTTC.

The V and J genes are TRBV7-3 and TRBJ1-2; D perhaps matches TRBD1 (6 bases). This CDR3 has 15 residues. The germline V and J ends were trimmed by 4 bases and 3 bases, with 15 bases remaining between them. The germline V gene has CDR1 SGHTA and CDR2 FQGTGA. The CDR3 nucleotides read TGTGCCAGCAGCTCGGGACAACTCGGGGACTATGGCTACACCTTC. Its translation: CASSSGQLGDYGYTF. Supplemented by reference TRBV7-3 and TRBJ1-2, the full variable domain reads GAGVSQTPSNKVTEKGKYVELRCDPISGHTALYWYRQSLGQGPEFLIYFQGTGAADDSGLPNDRFFAVRPEGSVSTLKIQRTERGDSAVYLCASSSGQLGDYGYTFGSGTRLTVV.

V and J are TRBV5-4 and TRBJ1-2, with TRBD1 matching over 12 bases. In germline, CDR1 is SGHNT, CDR2 YYREEE (reference sequence). The CDR3 spans 16 residues. V lost 5 bases and J lost 5; bases outside the gene matches: 10. CDR3 sequence (DNA): TGTGCCAGCAGGCCCGGGACAGGGGGCGTGGGGTATGGCTACACCTTC. The encoded protein is CASRPGTGGVGYGYTF.